This T cell receptor (beta chain) was identified in a study of molecular identifiers for immune sequencing clone quantification. Study background: Four of five RNA aliquots from roughly 21,000 or 96,000 naive CD8 T cells were sequenced. General study results and limits: In a background of about a million naive cells, spiked Jurkat TCR RNA from one cell was reportedly detectable. Effector cells kept over 99% of their molecules in clones above 20 RNA copies, while naive cells kept under 1% there.

CD8+CD4-CCR7+CD45RA+ sorting gave the naive CD8 T cells. Germline CDR1 MNHEY, CDR2 SMNVEV (reference sequence). The length of the CDR3 is 13 residues. V was clipped by 3 bases and J by 2 bases, with 7 bases between them. A single record per CDR3 protein comes from TCRdb applying MiXCR to the PCR reads. The profile shows about 320,000 distinct CDR3 sequences, about 23% of them singletons. This clonotype showed up just a few times. Its antigen is unknown. The genes are TRBV27 and TRBJ2-5; no reliable D call. The sequence was collected from a human donor in good health. Some libraries in this study had Jurkat cell RNA spiked in. Sample: naive CD8+ T cells from blood, with Jurkat cell RNA spiked in. Subset described: FACS-sorted CD8+CD4-CCR7+CD45RA+ naive T cells. The DNA for the CDR3 is TGTGCCAGCAGTTTTTACAGACAAGAGACCCAGTACTTC. Translated: CASSFYRQETQYF.